This entry is about one TCR beta chain. Its antigen is as yet unknown. Sequenced by immunoSEQ multiplex PCR; TCRdb stores in-frame clones only, minus some. The sample includes 2 million to 2.5 million clones, approximately 95% of them seen just once. This specimen comes from a study of shared clonotypes between healthy human individuals. On the study more broadly: Donors had three CD4 naive, three CD4 memory, two CD8 naive and one CD8 memory plate apiece. Study findings and constraints: Non-shared clonotypes had lower generation probabilities than those shared by all four donors. It was only blood that was sampled, and tissue repertoires likely differ.

The germline CDR1 and CDR2 sequences are GTSNPN and SVGIG (reference sequence). This CDR3 has 13 amino acids. Trimming removed 4 bases at V and 7 bases at J, with 11 bases between. The study separated CD4+ cells into CD45RA+ naive and CD45RA-negative memory subsets. This rearrangement joins TRBV30 to TRBJ1-6; tentative D call: TRBD1 (6 bases). The source of this sequence is a man between 18 and 35 years old in good health. The source material was naive CD4+ T cells sorted from blood. This sample's subset: CD45RA+ positively selected. The DNA for the CDR3 is TGTGCCTGGACAGGGGTTTGGAATTCACCCCTCCACTTT. This encodes CAWTGVWNSPLHF.